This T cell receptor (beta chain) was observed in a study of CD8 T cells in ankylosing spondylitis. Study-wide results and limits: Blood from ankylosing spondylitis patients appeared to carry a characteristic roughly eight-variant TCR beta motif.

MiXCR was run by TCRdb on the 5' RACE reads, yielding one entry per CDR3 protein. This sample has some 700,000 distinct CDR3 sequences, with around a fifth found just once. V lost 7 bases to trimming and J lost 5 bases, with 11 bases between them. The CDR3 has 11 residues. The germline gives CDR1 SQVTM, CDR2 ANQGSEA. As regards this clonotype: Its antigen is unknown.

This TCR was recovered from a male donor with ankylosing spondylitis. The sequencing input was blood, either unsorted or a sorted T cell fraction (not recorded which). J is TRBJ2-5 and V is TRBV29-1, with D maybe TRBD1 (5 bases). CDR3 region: CSAAGWETQYF. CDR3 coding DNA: TGCAGCGCCGCAGGGTGGGAGACCCAGTACTTC.